The subject of this entry is one T cell receptor (beta chain). No antigen is known for it. The data originate from a study of cytomegalovirus exposure and HLA in healthy donors. The PCR was carried out with 60 Vbeta primers and 13 Jbeta primers. Only in-frame clones appear in the TCRdb table, and some are missing; sequencing was by immunoSEQ multiplex PCR. This sample carries 75,000 to 80,000 clones, roughly 70% of them seen once, and the ten largest clones take 4.9%. The V end was cut by 5 bases, the J end by 0 bases, with 10 bases between. The germline V gene encodes CDR1 SGHVS and CDR2 FNYEAQ. The CDR3 runs to 14 residues. Overall study findings and caveats: The study dropped some indistinguishable V segments, TRBV6-2 and TRBV6-3 among them. For cytomegalovirus status, the classifier reportedly gave diagnoses with high specificity and sensitivity.

Sequencing input: PBMCs. The genes are TRBV7-6 and TRBJ2-5, with TRBD1 as a possible D gene (5 bases). The TCR originated in a man aged 60-69 years in good health and CMV-seropositive. The CDR3 sequence is CASSRDSNQETQYF. In DNA, the CDR3 is TGTGCCAGCAGCCGCGACAGCAACCAAGAGACCCAGTACTTC.